These T cell receptor beta chains were read from a single sample in a study of blood T cell repertoires in COVID-19. Only in-frame clones appear in the TCRdb table, and some are missing; sequencing was by immunoSEQ multiplex PCR. This sample has about 200,000 clones; about 88% occur once, and the top ten carry over 15%. The sample was peripheral blood. These receptors originate from a man aged 50 or older with COVID-19, enrolled during active disease. Both conserved end residues are part of each CDR3. D genes are given only for firm matches. Only part of the rows carry a size: once, few, many, or a class if the clone is expanded.

clone size: -
V gene: TRBV4-3
J gene: TRBJ2-5
D gene: TRBD2
CDR3 DNA: TGCGCCAGCAGCCAAGTGGCGGGGGAAGAGACCCAGTACTTC
CDR3 protein: CASSQVAGEETQYF

clone size: -
V gene: TRBV28
J gene: TRBJ2-1
D gene: TRBD1
CDR3 DNA: TGTGCCAGCAGCTCGACAGGGGGCTCGGGTGAGCAGTTCTTC
CDR3 protein: CASSSTGGSGEQFF

clone size: once
V gene: TRBV7-8
J gene: TRBJ2-5
D gene: TRBD1
CDR3 DNA: TGTGCCAGCAGCGCAGACAGGGTAGAGACCCAGTACTTC
CDR3 protein: CASSADRVETQYF

clone size: once
V gene: TRBV19
J gene: TRBJ1-4
D gene: TRBD1
CDR3 DNA: TGTGCCACCAAGGACAGGGTCACTAATGAAAAACTGTTTTTT
CDR3 protein: CATKDRVTNEKLFF

clone size: -
V gene: TRBV10-3
J gene: TRBJ1-2
D gene: TRBD1
CDR3 DNA: TGTGCCATCACCCCCGGACAGGGGGCGAACTATGGCTACACCTTC
CDR3 protein: CAITPGQGANYGYTF

clone size: -
V gene: TRBV3-1/TRBV3-2
J gene: TRBJ2-2
D gene: TRBD2
CDR3 DNA: TGTGCCAGCAGCCAAGTTCTTAGCGGGAGAGCCGGGGAGCTGTTTTTT
CDR3 protein: CASSQVLSGRAGELFF

clone size: -
V gene: TRBV28
J gene: TRBJ2-7
D gene: -
CDR3 DNA: TGTGCCAGCAGTTTCCCCCCCTTCGAGCAGTACTTC
CDR3 protein: CASSFPPFEQYF

clone size: -
V gene: TRBV4-1
J gene: TRBJ1-1
D gene: -
CDR3 DNA: TGCGCCAGCAGCCAAGATTCGACAGCTTATAACACTGAAGCTTTCTTT
CDR3 protein: CASSQDSTAYNTEAFF

clone size: -
V gene: TRBV6-6
J gene: TRBJ2-7
D gene: TRBD1
CDR3 DNA: TGTGCCAGCACCCTACAGGGGGAGCAGTACTTC
CDR3 protein: CASTLQGEQYF

clone size: once
V gene: TRBV11-2
J gene: TRBJ2-7
D gene: TRBD2
CDR3 DNA: TGTGCCAGCAGCTTAGATTATGGACTAGCGGGAGCCCACTACGAGCAGTACTTC
CDR3 protein: CASSLDYGLAGAHYEQYF

clone size: -
V gene: TRBV29-1
J gene: TRBJ2-7
D gene: TRBD2
CDR3 DNA: TGCAGCGTCGAGCGGGGGAGCTCCTACGAGCAGTACTTC
CDR3 protein: CSVERGSSYEQYF

clone size: -
V gene: TRBV10-1
J gene: TRBJ2-1
D gene: TRBD2
CDR3 DNA: TGCGCCAGCAGTGAAAGACTAGCGGGAAACTACAATGAGCAGTTCTTC
CDR3 protein: CASSERLAGNYNEQFF

clone size: -
V gene: TRBV5-4
J gene: TRBJ1-1
D gene: -
CDR3 DNA: TGTGCCAGCAGCTTGGGGGGCAGGACTGAAGCTTTCTTT
CDR3 protein: CASSLGGRTEAFF

clone size: -
V gene: TRBV6-6
J gene: TRBJ1-5
D gene: TRBD1
CDR3 DNA: TGTGCCAGCAGTTACCGGACAGGGGGCAATCAGCCCCAGCATTTT
CDR3 protein: CASSYRTGGNQPQHF

clone size: -
V gene: TRBV7-9
J gene: TRBJ2-5
D gene: TRBD1
CDR3 DNA: TGTGCCAGCAGCTTTGGACAGGGGGCGTACCAAGAGACCCAGTACTTC
CDR3 protein: CASSFGQGAYQETQYF

clone size: -
V gene: TRBV9
J gene: TRBJ2-1
D gene: -
CDR3 DNA: TGTGCCAGCAGCGTAGGCGCAAACTCCTACAATGAGCAGTTCTTC
CDR3 protein: CASSVGANSYNEQFF

clone size: -
V gene: TRBV7-2
J gene: TRBJ1-5
D gene: -
CDR3 DNA: TGTGCCAGCAGCTTTGGGGGGGGCTTGAGCAATCAGCCCCAGCATTTT
CDR3 protein: CASSFGGGLSNQPQHF

clone size: -
V gene: TRBV25-1
J gene: TRBJ2-3
D gene: TRBD2
CDR3 DNA: TGTGCCAGCACCCCAGCGGGAGGCACAGATACGCAGTATTTT
CDR3 protein: CASTPAGGTDTQYF

clone size: -
V gene: TRBV19
J gene: TRBJ1-4
D gene: -
CDR3 DNA: TGTGCCAGTGCCGAGAGGGAAAAACTGTTTTTT
CDR3 protein: CASAEREKLFF

clone size: -
V gene: TRBV9
J gene: TRBJ1-1
D gene: -
CDR3 DNA: TGTGCCAGCAGCGTAGTTAGCAGGGTGAACACTGAAGCTTTCTTT
CDR3 protein: CASSVVSRVNTEAFF

clone size: -
V gene: TRBV5-1
J gene: TRBJ2-7
D gene: -
CDR3 DNA: TGCGCCAGCAGCTTGGGACAGAGCCTAGCCTACGAGCAGTACTTC
CDR3 protein: CASSLGQSLAYEQYF

clone size: -
V gene: TRBV12-5
J gene: TRBJ1-1
D gene: TRBD1
CDR3 DNA: TGTGCTAGTGGTTCTGACAGGGACACTGAAGCTTTCTTT
CDR3 protein: CASGSDRDTEAFF

clone size: -
V gene: TRBV7-6
J gene: TRBJ1-1
D gene: TRBD1
CDR3 DNA: TGTGCCAGCAGCAATACCGGGACAGGGGGCGCGGGTTACGCTTTCTTT
CDR3 protein: CASSNTGTGGAGYAFF

clone size: -
V gene: TRBV4-2
J gene: TRBJ2-3
D gene: TRBD2
CDR3 DNA: TGTGCCAGCAGCCAAGAGCCACTAGCGGGGGGCCTCACAGATACGCAGTATTTT
CDR3 protein: CASSQEPLAGGLTDTQYF

clone size: -
V gene: TRBV4-2
J gene: TRBJ2-2
D gene: -
CDR3 DNA: TGTGCCAGCAGCCAACCGCCAAGACAAAGGAACACCGGGGAGCTGTTTTTT
CDR3 protein: CASSQPPRQRNTGELFF

clone size: -
V gene: TRBV27
J gene: TRBJ1-4
D gene: -
CDR3 DNA: TGTGCCAGCAGTGAGACAGAGGCCCGAGAAAAACTGTTTTTT
CDR3 protein: CASSETEAREKLFF

clone size: -
V gene: TRBV18
J gene: TRBJ2-2
D gene: -
CDR3 DNA: TGTGCCAGCTCACCGATGGAGATCACCGGGGAGCTGTTTTTT
CDR3 protein: CASSPMEITGELFF

clone size: -
V gene: TRBV5-6
J gene: TRBJ2-5
D gene: -
CDR3 DNA: TGTGCCACCAGCGACGGGGAGACCCAGTACTTC
CDR3 protein: CATSDGETQYF

clone size: -
V gene: TRBV6-1
J gene: TRBJ1-6
D gene: -
CDR3 DNA: TGTGCCAGCAGTGACGTCGGCGGGGGCTCCTATAATTCACCCCTCCACTTT
CDR3 protein: CASSDVGGGSYNSPLHF

clone size: -
V gene: TRBV24-1
J gene: TRBJ2-3
D gene: TRBD1
CDR3 DNA: TGTGCCACCAGTGATCACGGACAGGGCACAGATACGCAGTATTTT
CDR3 protein: CATSDHGQGTDTQYF

clone size: -
V gene: TRBV5-1
J gene: TRBJ2-3
D gene: TRBD1
CDR3 DNA: TGCGCCAGCAGCTCCGGGACAGGGTGGACAGATACGCAGTATTTT
CDR3 protein: CASSSGTGWTDTQYF

clone size: once
V gene: TRBV19
J gene: TRBJ2-3
D gene: TRBD1
CDR3 DNA: TGTGCCAGTAGTACGGGACAGGATAGCACAGATACGCAGTATTTT
CDR3 protein: CASSTGQDSTDTQYF

clone size: -
V gene: TRBV7-9
J gene: TRBJ1-5
D gene: -
CDR3 DNA: TGTGCCAGCAGCCCACAAGATCAGCCCCAGCATTTT
CDR3 protein: CASSPQDQPQHF

clone size: -
V gene: TRBV5-1
J gene: TRBJ2-7
D gene: TRBD1
CDR3 DNA: TGCGCCAGCAGCTCCCGGACAGGGAGCTCCTACGAGCAGTACTTC
CDR3 protein: CASSSRTGSSYEQYF

clone size: -
V gene: TRBV27
J gene: TRBJ1-6
D gene: -
CDR3 DNA: TGTGCCAGCAGTTTATGGCCAGGCGATAATAATTCACCCCTCCACTTT
CDR3 protein: CASSLWPGDNNSPLHF

clone size: -
V gene: TRBV19
J gene: TRBJ1-5
D gene: -
CDR3 DNA: TGTGCCAGTAGTTCCCAGGGCGGGATAAGCAATCAGCCCCAGCATTTT
CDR3 protein: CASSSQGGISNQPQHF

clone size: -
V gene: TRBV24-1
J gene: TRBJ2-2
D gene: TRBD2
CDR3 DNA: TGTGCCACCATTCCCCACGGGACTAGCGGGAAAAGGGACACCGGGGAGCTGTTTTTT
CDR3 protein: CATIPHGTSGKRDTGELFF

clone size: -
V gene: TRBV12-3/TRBV12-4
J gene: TRBJ2-4
D gene: -
CDR3 DNA: TGTGCCAGCACCCGGACTAGGGGGGACATTCAGTACTTC
CDR3 protein: CASTRTRGDIQYF

clone size: -
V gene: TRBV6-5
J gene: TRBJ1-2
D gene: TRBD1
CDR3 DNA: TGTGCCAGCAGTACAGGGGGGAGATATGGCTACACCTTC
CDR3 protein: CASSTGGRYGYTF

clone size: -
V gene: TRBV6-5
J gene: TRBJ2-7
D gene: TRBD2
CDR3 DNA: TGTGCCAGCAGTTACGGGACTAGCGGGACCGTTTACGAGCAGTACTTC
CDR3 protein: CASSYGTSGTVYEQYF

clone size: -
V gene: TRBV10-3
J gene: TRBJ2-2
D gene: TRBD1
CDR3 DNA: TGTGCCATCAGGTCCGGGACAGACACCGGGGAGCTGTTTTTT
CDR3 protein: CAIRSGTDTGELFF

clone size: -
V gene: TRBV6-6
J gene: TRBJ2-7
D gene: -
CDR3 DNA: TGTGCCAGCAGTCACCCATCCCGTCCCGGGGGGCCCCCCTACGAGCAGTACTTC
CDR3 protein: CASSHPSRPGGPPYEQYF

clone size: -
V gene: TRBV11-3
J gene: TRBJ2-2
D gene: TRBD1
CDR3 DNA: TGTGCCAGCATGGAGACAGGGACCACCGGGGAGCTGTTTTTT
CDR3 protein: CASMETGTTGELFF

clone size: -
V gene: TRBV19
J gene: TRBJ1-5
D gene: -
CDR3 DNA: TGTGCCAGTAGGACCGAGAGGATTTCCAAAAATCAGCCCCAGCATTTT
CDR3 protein: CASRTERISKNQPQHF

clone size: once
V gene: TRBV19
J gene: TRBJ1-5
D gene: TRBD1
CDR3 DNA: TGTGCCAGTTCCCTCGTACAGGGGGCTGGCAATCAGCCCCAGCATTTT
CDR3 protein: CASSLVQGAGNQPQHF

clone size: -
V gene: TRBV5-6
J gene: TRBJ2-3
D gene: TRBD2
CDR3 DNA: TGTGCCAGCAGCCCCGGGACTAGCGGGATCACAGATACGCAGTATTTT
CDR3 protein: CASSPGTSGITDTQYF

clone size: -
V gene: TRBV3-1/TRBV3-2
J gene: TRBJ2-1
D gene: -
CDR3 DNA: TGTGCCAGCAGCCAAGCAGGCTATGAGCAGTTCTTC
CDR3 protein: CASSQAGYEQFF

clone size: once
V gene: TRBV7-9
J gene: TRBJ2-5
D gene: -
CDR3 DNA: TGTGCCAGCAGCTTAGCGGCAGGAAAAGAGACCCAGTACTTC
CDR3 protein: CASSLAAGKETQYF

clone size: -
V gene: TRBV28
J gene: TRBJ1-2
D gene: TRBD1
CDR3 DNA: TGTGCCGGCGGGGACAGGGGATCTTTGGTGAACTATGGCTACACCTTC
CDR3 protein: CAGGDRGSLVNYGYTF

clone size: -
V gene: TRBV4-1
J gene: TRBJ2-7
D gene: TRBD1
CDR3 DNA: TGCGCCAGCAGCCAAGGGCCCGGACAGGAACGTACCTACGAGCAGTACTTC
CDR3 protein: CASSQGPGQERTYEQYF